Here is one TCR beta chain with its context. The target antigen is unknown. The CDR3 sequence is 14 residues long. The V segment lost 6 bases and the J segment 0 bases; nucleotides outside the gene matches: 3. CDR1 and CDR2 from the germline V gene are MGHDK and SYGVNS. What was amplified from RNA transcripts were TCR beta CDR3 regions. TCR CDR3 underwent first-round RT-PCR with the HTBI primer set. TCRdb independently ran MiXCR on the multiplex PCR reads; one entry per CDR3 protein. The table records about 840,000 distinct CDR3 sequences, about 38% of them present only once. The data originate from a study of T cells in Graves' hyperthyroidism and ophthalmopathy. Study summary: Blood was drawn when the patient was first diagnosed and still untreated.

Patients between 18 and 65 years old had hyperthyroidism, newly diagnosed and lasting under 2 months. Study-wide points: The authors' 13 V-J model separated ophthalmopathy from stable hyperthyroidism.

This sequence was found in a man aged 18 to 29 with Graves' hyperthyroidism. The chain combines TRBV25-1 with TRBJ2-7, with 9 bases lining up with TRBD2. The sequencing sample was made of blood. The CDR3 reads CASRIAGDSYEQYF. CDR3 nucleotides: TGTGCCAGCAGGATAGCGGGAGACTCCTACGAGCAGTACTTC.